This TCR beta chain derives from a study of blood T cell repertoires in COVID-19. Study context: T cells, B-cell-depleted T cells, or PBMCs supplied cDNA or gDNA.

Trimming pared 3 bases from V and 4 bases from J, leaving 6 bases between. The germline V gene encodes CDR1 MNHEY and CDR2 SVGAGI. The CDR3 has 12 amino acids. Produced via immunoSEQ multiplex PCR; TCRdb's table is partial and in-frame only. The sample has around 160,000 clones, over 70% seen once. A note on this clone: Other DNA sequences in the same sample also yield this CDR3.

The clonotype was recovered from a man aged 45 to 65 who had recovered from COVID-19. The chain couples TRBV6-5 to TRBJ1-1; no clear D. Sequenced sample: PBMCs or T cells enriched from blood (not recorded which). The DNA for the CDR3 is TGTGCCAGCAGTTATGGAGCCACTGAAGCTTTCTTT. This translates into CASSYGATEAFF.